This record covers a single T cell receptor beta chain. No antigen is known for it. This specimen belongs to a study of shared clonotypes between healthy human individuals. Study background: Every donor yielded three CD4 naive, three CD4 memory, two CD8 naive and one CD8 memory plate. Study-wide points: The sampled material consisted only of blood, and tissue repertoires are likely to differ.

The V and J ends lost 0 bases and 11 bases respectively, with 8 bases between them. CDR1 DFQATT and CDR2 SNEGSKA come from the germline V gene (reference sequence). The CDR3 totals 11 residues. DNA at about 210 ng, 25,000 to 35,000 T cell genomes, went into sorted-subset replicate PCRs. The repertoire was sequenced with immunoSEQ multiplex PCR; TCRdb's copy has only in-frame clones and lacks some. The repertoire consists of about 2.4 million clones, with around nine tenths occurring once and the leading ten covering over 0.12%. HIV-negative, healthy adults without recent acute infections or vaccinations were the donors.

This receptor was obtained from a young man in good health. Sequencing input: naive CD4+ T cells sorted from blood. Subset specified: CD45RA+ positively selected. The V and J genes are TRBV20-1 and TRBJ2-1; no reliable D call. The CDR3 DNA reads TGCAGTGCTAGAGAATACCCTAAGCAGTTCTTC. Its translation is CSAREYPKQFF.